The source of this T cell receptor beta chain is a study of regulatory T cells in long-lasting Graves disease. General observations from the study: Preferential use of TRBV28, TRBJ1-2 and TRBJ2-5 was seen in persistent disease.

CDR1 DFQATT and CDR2 SNEGSKA come from the germline V gene (reference sequence). V lost 0 bases and J lost 4, with 16 bases in between. This CDR3 contains 15 residues. Time point specified: persistent/refractory GD, antithyroid drugs over 5 years with positive TRAb. Following extraction of RNA from PBMCs, that RNA was used to make the TCR library. TCR beta libraries were built with iRepertoire HTBI primers and Arm-PCR of CDR3 regions. TCRdb re-called the multiplex PCR reads through MiXCR, storing one row per CDR3 protein. The sample lists hundreds of thousands of distinct CDR3 sequences, around a fifth occurring once. Regarding this clonotype: What it binds is not known.

The sample here was peripheral blood mononuclear cells (PBMCs), taken when the disease was refractory, from a patient treated with antithyroid drugs. The TCR was taken from a female donor with Graves disease. This chain connects TRBV20-1 to TRBJ2-7; D perhaps matches TRBD1 (7 bases). The CDR3 sequence: CSARDAQGTGYEQYF. For the CDR3, the DNA is TGCAGTGCTAGAGACGCACAGGGGACTGGTTACGAGCAGTACTTC.